The 19 T cell receptor beta chains below come from one sample, sequenced in a study of beta chain features in type 1 diabetes. What was sequenced were expressed TCRB transcripts, since all of the isolated RNA had been reverse transcribed. Sequenced by immunoSEQ multiplex PCR; TCRdb stores in-frame clones only, minus some. This table holds about 340,000 clones, approximately 13% found once. Overall study results and limits: Researchers report that Type 1 diabetes patients had moderately but significantly shorter TCRB CDR3s across all four CD4+ subsets.

Antigens of these TCRs are unknown. The specimen was naive CD4+ T cells from blood. The receptors stem from a woman aged 18-29 years with type 1 diabetes.

A few counts support this clone. The gene calls are TRBV5-1 and TRBJ2-1; 13 nucleotides align to TRBD2. The germline gives CDR1 SGHRS, CDR2 YFSETQ. V lost 4 bases, J lost 3 bases, and 4 bases stayed unmatched. CDR3 size: 16 residues. CDR3 sequence: CASSGRLAGGYNEQFF. In DNA form, the CDR3 reads TGCGCCAGCAGCGGGAGACTAGCGGGAGGCTACAATGAGCAGTTCTTC.

This clone came up a few times. This chain links TRBV19 with TRBJ1-2, with 8 nucleotides matching TRBD1. Germline loops: CDR1 LNHDA, CDR2 SQIVND (reference sequence). J was trimmed by 4 bases and V by 10 bases; bases with no gene match: 14. The CDR3 contains 15 residues. This chain's CDR3 is CATHGQGTQPYGYTF. The CDR3 DNA reads as TGTGCCACCCACGGACAGGGAACGCAACCCTATGGCTACACCTTC. Variable domain in full (rest from reference TRBV19 and TRBJ1-2): DGGITQSPKYLFRKEGQNVTLSCEQNLNHDAMYWYRQDPGQGLRLIYYSQIVNDFQKGDIAEGYSVSREKKESFPLTVTSAQKNPTAFYLCATHGQGTQPYGYTFGSGTRLTVV.

V is TRBV5-1 and J is TRBJ2-7, with 7 bases matching TRBD1. With V trimmed by 5 bases and J by 1 base, 6 bases remained unmatched. The CDR3 spans 14 residues. Germline lookup yields CDR1 SGHRS and CDR2 YFSETQ. The DNA of the CDR3 is TGCGCCAGCAGGAGGACAGGCGCATCCTACGAGCAGTACTTC. This translates into CASRRTGASYEQYF.

Only a few counts were recorded for this clone. The V gene is TRBV19, the J gene TRBJ2-1; weak D call: TRBD2 (6 bases). Germline CDR1 and CDR2: LNHDA and SQIVND (reference sequence). Trimming removed 4 bases at V and 9 bases at J, with 22 bases between. CDR3 length: 16 residues. This chain's CDR3 is CASSTTGTYLAGEQFF. The CDR3 DNA reads TGTGCCAGTAGTACAACCGGGACTTATCTAGCAGGTGAGCAGTTCTTC. The variable domain in full, with the rest retrieved from reference TRBV19 and TRBJ2-1, is DGGITQSPKYLFRKEGQNVTLSCEQNLNHDAMYWYRQDPGQGLRLIYYSQIVNDFQKGDIAEGYSVSREKKESFPLTVTSAQKNPTAFYLCASSTTGTYLAGEQFFGPGTRLTVL.

This clone was observed a handful of times. This chain connects TRBV19 to TRBJ2-1, with D possibly matching TRBD1 (6 bases). This CDR3 contains 15 residues. The germline V gene encodes CDR1 LNHDA and CDR2 SQIVND (reference sequence). V lost 6 bases and J lost 5, with 17 bases in between. The CDR3 spells CASRTRGSLDNEQFF. In DNA, the CDR3 is TGTGCCAGTAGAACAAGGGGGAGTCTCGACAATGAGCAGTTCTTC. Using reference TRBV19 and TRBJ2-1 for the parts outside the CDR3, the full variable domain is DGGITQSPKYLFRKEGQNVTLSCEQNLNHDAMYWYRQDPGQGLRLIYYSQIVNDFQKGDIAEGYSVSREKKESFPLTVTSAQKNPTAFYLCASRTRGSLDNEQFFGPGTRLTVL.

This chain links TRBV5-4 with TRBJ2-2; 10 positions match TRBD2. Trimming took 5 bases from V and 6 from J; bases not matched to a gene: 4. Germline values: CDR1 SGHNT, CDR2 YYREEE (reference sequence). CDR3 length: 14 amino acids. The CDR3 is CASRGTSDAGELFF. The CDR3 coding sequence is TGTGCCAGCAGAGGGACTAGCGATGCCGGGGAGCTGTTTTTT.

This clone was observed a handful of times. The rearrangement uses TRBV6-5 and TRBJ2-5, with D possibly TRBD2 on 5 matching bases. The length of the CDR3 is 12 residues. In germline, CDR1 is MNHEY, CDR2 SVGAGI. Trimming pared 6 bases from V and 7 bases from J, leaving 12 bases between. The CDR3 spells CASSPEEMTQYF. Written as DNA, the CDR3 is TGTGCCAGCAGCCCGGAGGAGATGACCCAGTACTTC.

The chain has TRBV6-6 and TRBJ1-5; weak D call: TRBD1 (5 bases). CDR1 MNHNY and CDR2 SVGAGI come from the germline V gene (reference sequence). V was cut by 4 bases and J by 11 bases, with 18 bases left in between. The length of the CDR3 is 14 residues. DNA for the CDR3: TGTGCCAGCAGTTTGGGACTGCCCAATGGGTCCCAGCATTTT. Translating gives CASSLGLPNGSQHF.

The chain is built from TRBV30 and TRBJ2-5, with D perhaps matching TRBD2 (7 bases). The V gene's germline CDR1 is GTSNPN and CDR2 SVGIG (reference sequence). The CDR3 is 15 amino acids. Trimming left V 0 bases short and J 3 bases short, with 14 bases between. Here the CDR3 reads CAWSVRRGGKETQYF. As DNA, the CDR3 is TGTGCCTGGAGTGTACGTAGGGGGGGGAAAGAGACCCAGTACTTC.

V usage is TRBV18 and J usage is TRBJ1-1, with a weak D call TRBD1 (6 bases). V lost 3 bases and J lost 3, with 14 bases in between. There are 15 residues in the CDR3. CDR1 KGHSH and CDR2 LQKENI come from the germline V gene. CDR3 sequence (DNA): TGTGCCAGCTCACCCGAACCCAGGGGAGACACTGAAGCTTTCTTT. It translates to CASSPEPRGDTEAFF.

In its sample, this clone was seen a few times. The V and J genes are TRBV4-3 and TRBJ2-1; 9 bases agree with TRBD2. The CDR3 length is 13 residues. Germline loops: CDR1 LGHNA, CDR2 YSLEER. Unmatched junction bases numbered 6, after V lost 0 bases and J lost 15 bases. Here the CDR3 reads CASSQDHKTSGFF. For the CDR3, the DNA is TGCGCCAGCAGCCAAGATCATAAGACTAGCGGGTTCTTC.

The chain recombines TRBV29-1 with TRBJ2-3; 7 bases are a match to TRBD1. V lost 7 bases, J lost 2 bases, and 6 bases stayed unmatched. The CDR3 loop spans 13 amino acids. Germline V gene lookup returns CDR1 SQVTM and CDR2 ANQGSEA. The CDR3 DNA reads as TGCAGCGAGGCGACAGGGTTCACAGATACGCAGTATTTT. It is translated as CSEATGFTDTQYF.

There are a few counts of this clone. The sample has other DNA sequences that encode this CDR3 too. The chain is built from TRBV18 and TRBJ2-5; TRBD2 is a possible D gene (5 bases). This CDR3 region has 13 residues. With 2 bases removed from V and 4 bases from J, the gap between germline ends came to 8 bases. From germline, CDR1 is KGHSH and CDR2 LQKENI. The CDR3 DNA reads as TGTGCCAGCTCACCAGGAGGTGGAGAGACCCAGTACTTC. It specifies CASSPGGGETQYF.

This clone came up a few times. The genes are TRBV18 and TRBJ2-7, with 8 bases aligning to TRBD1. With V trimmed by 3 bases and J by 2 bases, 3 bases remained unmatched. The CDR3 has 14 residues. Germline-derived CDR1 and CDR2 are KGHSH and LQKENI. The CDR3 DNA follows: TGTGCCAGCTCACCGTCGGGACAGGCCTACGAGCAGTACTTC. It is translated as CASSPSGQAYEQYF.

This clone has a handful of counts. The chain carries TRBV29-1 and TRBJ2-7; 8 nucleotides match TRBD2. Losses at the gene ends were 4 bases for V and 3 bases for J; bases not matched to a gene: 17. The CDR3 has 17 residues. Germline loops: CDR1 SQVTM, CDR2 ANQGSEA. The CDR3: CSVGIRGGKIGLYEQYF. The CDR3 DNA follows: TGCAGCGTTGGAATTCGGGGGGGAAAAATAGGGCTCTACGAGCAGTACTTC.

This clone was detected only a few times. The chain is built from TRBV6-6 and TRBJ2-2, with a weak D call TRBD2 (6 bases). V lost 7 bases and J 5 bases, leaving 17 bases between the germline ends. Looked up from germline, CDR1 is MNHNY and CDR2 is SVGAGI (reference sequence). CDR3 size: 15 residues. The CDR3 protein is CASTAVVAATGELFF. The CDR3 bases are TGTGCCAGCACGGCCGTGGTAGCGGCAACCGGGGAGCTGTTTTTT.

The chain has TRBV10-3 and TRBJ2-1, with D tentatively TRBD2 (6 bases). CDR3 length: 17 amino acids. V lost 4 bases and J 0 bases, leaving 16 bases between the germline ends. CDR1 and CDR2 from the germline V gene are ENHRY and SYGVKD. CDR3 sequence reads: CAISGLSRDSSYNEQFF. CDR3 coding DNA: TGTGCCATCAGTGGACTTTCCCGGGACTCCTCCTACAATGAGCAGTTCTTC.

The table lists this clone with a few counts. The gene calls are TRBV29-1 and TRBJ1-2, with 9 nucleotides matching TRBD1. The junction had 7 bases not matched to a gene; V was cut back by 6 bases and J by 8 bases. CDR1 is SQVTM and CDR2 is ANQGSEA in the germline V gene. There are 12 residues in the CDR3. This CDR3 reads CSVGTGSEGYTF. DNA for the CDR3: TGCAGCGTAGGGACAGGGAGCGAAGGCTACACCTTC.

The chain is built from TRBV21-1 and TRBJ2-5; the D call TRBD2 from the table was never checked on the DNA. TRBV21-1 is deemed a pseudogene. CDR3 size: 16 residues. The CDR3 coding sequence is TGTGCCAGCAGCACCCCCACTAGCGGGAGAATTGAGACCCAGTACTTC. Protein sequence: CASSTPTSGRIETQYF.